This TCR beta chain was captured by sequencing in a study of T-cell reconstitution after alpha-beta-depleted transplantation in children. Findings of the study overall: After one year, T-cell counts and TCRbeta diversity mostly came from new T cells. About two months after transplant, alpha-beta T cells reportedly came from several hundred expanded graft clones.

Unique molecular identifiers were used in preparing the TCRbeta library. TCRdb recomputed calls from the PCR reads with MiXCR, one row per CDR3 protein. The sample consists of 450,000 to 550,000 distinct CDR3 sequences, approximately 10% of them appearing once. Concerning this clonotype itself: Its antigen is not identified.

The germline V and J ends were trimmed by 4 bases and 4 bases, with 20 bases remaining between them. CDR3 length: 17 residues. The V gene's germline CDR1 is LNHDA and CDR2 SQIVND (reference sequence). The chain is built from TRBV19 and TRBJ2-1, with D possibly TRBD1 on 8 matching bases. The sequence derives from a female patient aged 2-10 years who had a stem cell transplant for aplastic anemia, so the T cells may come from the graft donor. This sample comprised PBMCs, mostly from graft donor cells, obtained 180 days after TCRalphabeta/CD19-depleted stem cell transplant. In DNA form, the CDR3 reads TGTGCCAGTAGTACCCTTCTGGACAGGGAGGGGTACAATGAGCAGTTCTTC. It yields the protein CASSTLLDREGYNEQFF. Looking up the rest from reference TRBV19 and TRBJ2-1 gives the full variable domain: DGGITQSPKYLFRKEGQNVTLSCEQNLNHDAMYWYRQDPGQGLRLIYYSQIVNDFQKGDIAEGYSVSREKKESFPLTVTSAQKNPTAFYLCASSTLLDREGYNEQFFGPGTRLTVL.